This T cell receptor (beta chain) was sequenced during a study of blood T cell repertoires in COVID-19. Study background: Acute and convalescent COVID-19 specimens originated in the United States, Italy and Spain. The analysed material was cDNA or gDNA that came from T cells, B-cell-depleted T cells, or PBMCs.

In the original analysis: From reference gene primer amplification, estimates of nucleated cell counts were derived. Sequenced by immunoSEQ multiplex PCR; TCRdb stores in-frame clones only, minus some. Clone size and V and J calls were adopted from that table, with D and trimming inferred from the DNA. The sample holds approximately 25,000 clones, roughly three quarters seen once. The germline V gene encodes CDR1 MNHNY and CDR2 SVGAGI (reference sequence). V was cut by 5 bases and J by 0 bases, with 17 bases left in between. This CDR3 region has 17 residues. The source material was peripheral blood. This rearrangement joins TRBV6-6 to TRBJ1-3; the D is unclear. This clonotype originated in a man of 80 years or more with active or convalescent COVID-19. CDR3 region: CASSHRTLGVSGNTIYF. The CDR3 region has the DNA TGTGCCAGCAGTCACCGAACCTTAGGAGTCTCTGGAAACACCATATATTTT.